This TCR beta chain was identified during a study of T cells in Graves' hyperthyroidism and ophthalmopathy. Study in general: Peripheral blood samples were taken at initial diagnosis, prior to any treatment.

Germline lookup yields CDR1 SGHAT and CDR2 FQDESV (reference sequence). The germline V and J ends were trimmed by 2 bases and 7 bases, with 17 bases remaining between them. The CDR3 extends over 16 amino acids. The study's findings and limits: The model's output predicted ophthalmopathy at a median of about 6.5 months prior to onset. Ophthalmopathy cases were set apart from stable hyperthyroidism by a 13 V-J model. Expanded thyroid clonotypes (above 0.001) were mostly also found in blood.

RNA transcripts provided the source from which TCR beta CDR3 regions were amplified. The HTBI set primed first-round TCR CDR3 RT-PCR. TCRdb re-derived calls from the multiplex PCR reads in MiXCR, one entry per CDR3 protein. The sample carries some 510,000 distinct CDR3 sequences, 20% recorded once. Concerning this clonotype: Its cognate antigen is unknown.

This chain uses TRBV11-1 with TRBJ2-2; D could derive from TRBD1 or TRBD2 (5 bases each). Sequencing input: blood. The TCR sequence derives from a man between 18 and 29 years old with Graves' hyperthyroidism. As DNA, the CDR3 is TGTGCCAGCAGCTTAAAGACCCCGGGGCCGTACGGGGAGCTGTTTTTT. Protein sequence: CASSLKTPGPYGELFF. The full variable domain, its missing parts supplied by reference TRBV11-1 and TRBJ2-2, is EAEVAQSPRYKITEKSQAVAFWCDPISGHATLYWYRQILGQGPELLVQFQDESVVDDSQLPKDRFSAERLKGVDSTLKIQPAELGDSAMYLCASSLKTPGPYGELFFGEGSRLTVL.